This record covers a single T cell receptor beta chain. This clone came up once. The antigen it recognizes is unknown. No much larger clone exists at a distance of one base, and base qualities are not known. The data derive from a study of PD-L1 blockade in urothelial cancer (dated by TCRdb to 2017 to 2019). Study-wide context: Therapy was started around 2014 for all patients, and atezolizumab 1,200 mg was administered intravenously every 3 weeks. In the same patients, pretreatment tumors underwent whole exome sequencing and RNA sequencing in addition to TCR sequencing. Twenty-nine patients had pretreatment blood TCR-seq, about 25 had at least one posttreatment blood collection, and about 25 had tumor TCR-seq. Patients had an ECOG performance status of 0 or 1 and had received between 0 and 3 prior chemotherapy regimens. About 10 patients achieved durable clinical benefit and 20 did not. Pretreatment tumor samples, along with matched peripheral blood collected serially before and after atezolizumab treatment, underwent TCR sequencing. About 90% of the roughly 29 patients were identified as males with urothelial cancer of bladder origin, and a prior smoking history was reported by 18 of 29 patients. Blood samples were analyzed at two time points: 3 weeks after treatment start (second dose) and 6 weeks after treatment start. The study was an exploratory multi-omic analysis of somatic, immune and clinical correlates of response to PD-L1 blockade with atezolizumab in urothelial cancer. Durable clinical benefit was defined as a progression-free survival longer than 6 months, and TCR features were additionally tested against progression-free survival and overall survival. Blood samples gave median yields of around 150,000 T cells and 80,000 to 90,000 unique TCRs, along with a median clonality of around 0.08. Broad study findings and their caveats: Among patients with durable benefit, tumor-associated TCR clones showed greater expansion in peripheral blood 3 weeks after treatment started (n ≈ 21, p = 0.022). A pretreatment peripheral blood TCR clonality below the median was linked to improved progression-free and overall survival. Because the sample size was small (n ≈ 30) and many of the analyses were exploratory, the results are meant to be hypothesis-generating.

In light of the paper, this sample's time point label describes: pretreatment peripheral blood. A total of some 30 patients with locally advanced or metastatic urothelial carcinoma, treated at Memorial Sloan Kettering on a trial protocol, made up the cohort. Peripheral blood mononuclear cells were collected from each patient pretreatment and during treatment, giving between 1 and 8 total time points per patient. The Qiagen DNeasy Blood extraction kit was used to purify genomic DNA from total PBMCs and tumor samples. PBMCs were collected pretreatment and during treatment, and were isolated and stored as previously described. Via the germline V gene, CDR1 is SGDLS and CDR2 YYNGEE. Trimming costs V 4 bases and J 5 bases, and their ends lie 12 bases apart. The CDR3 has 13 amino acids, counting the end cysteine and phenylalanine. The read is trimmed to its CDR3 DNA, 39 bases read in frame from base 1.

Synthetic TCR analog templates were spiked into each PCR so that absolute template abundance could be estimated from read counts. The immunoSEQ assay used bias-controlled V and J gene primers to amplify TCRbeta CDR3 regions from genomic DNA. Rearranged TCRbeta segments were sequenced at approximately 20X coverage. In the authors' own workflow: Sequencing errors were corrected by clustering and CDR3s were annotated against IMGT to assign V, D and J genes. Only productive TCRbeta rearrangements were used in downstream analyses, excluding out-of-frame or stop-codon sequences. To compute clonality, Shannon entropy was normalized by the log of the number of unique productive sequences and then subtracted from one. Clones differing between time points or between blood and tumor were identified using Fisher's exact test with Benjamini-Hochberg correction, with an adjusted p below 0.01 applied as the threshold. Imported from immuneACCESS, the table was reduced by TCRdb to in-frame sequences with V and J called. These copies leave out some clones; in studies compared against another copy, an unresolved V gene accounts for under half, and the cause of the remainder is not known. The V and J calls and clone size were taken over from that table, and D and trimming were inferred from the DNA. The sample contains approximately 100,000 clones, roughly 90% of them found a single time. In total, the top ten clones hold over 0.95% of the sample.

The V and J genes are TRBV9 and TRBJ2-5; TRBD2 is a weak D gene call, 5 bases matching. This receptor was taken from an elderly woman with urothelial cancer. Sequencing used PBMCs, obtained around atezolizumab (anti-PD-L1) treatment. The nucleotide sequence reads as follows: TGTGCCAGCAGCCCTACAGCGGAGGAGACCCAGTACTTC. Translation gives CASSPTAEETQYF.